This TCR beta chain was identified during a study of blood T cell repertoires in COVID-19. Germline values: CDR1 SGHTA, CDR2 FQGTGA. The CDR3 spans 16 residues. J was trimmed by 7 bases and V by 2 bases; bases with no gene match: 9. In the authors' workflow: Researchers report that nucleated cell counts were estimated from reference gene primer amplification. Method: immunoSEQ multiplex PCR; TCRdb's copy keeps in-frame clones and lacks some. D and trimming were read from the DNA, whereas the V and J calls and clone size are those reported in that table. This repertoire shows 200,000 to 250,000 clones, approximately 77% found once; its top ten account for 3.6%.

The chain is built from TRBV7-3 and TRBJ2-3, with 10 bases that match TRBD1. This sequence originates from a woman aged 80 or older with acute or convalescent COVID-19. The sample taken for sequencing was peripheral blood. CDR3 amino acids: CASSLFAGTGAYTQYF. The CDR3, as DNA: TGTGCCAGCAGCTTATTTGCCGGGACAGGGGCTTATACGCAGTATTTT.